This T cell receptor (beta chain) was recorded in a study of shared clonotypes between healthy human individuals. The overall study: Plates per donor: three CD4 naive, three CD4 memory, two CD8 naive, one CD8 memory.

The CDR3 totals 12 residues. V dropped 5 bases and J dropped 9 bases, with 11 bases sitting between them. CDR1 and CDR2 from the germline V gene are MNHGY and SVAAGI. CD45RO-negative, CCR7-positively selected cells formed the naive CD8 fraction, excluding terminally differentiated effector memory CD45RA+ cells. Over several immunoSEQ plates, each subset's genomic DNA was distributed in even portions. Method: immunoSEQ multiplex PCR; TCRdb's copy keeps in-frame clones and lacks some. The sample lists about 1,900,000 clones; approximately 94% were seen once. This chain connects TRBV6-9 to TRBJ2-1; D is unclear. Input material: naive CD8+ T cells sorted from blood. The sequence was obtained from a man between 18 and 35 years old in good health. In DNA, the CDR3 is TGTGCCAGCAGTCCATTAGTCGTTGAGCAGTTCTTC. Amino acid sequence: CASSPLVVEQFF.